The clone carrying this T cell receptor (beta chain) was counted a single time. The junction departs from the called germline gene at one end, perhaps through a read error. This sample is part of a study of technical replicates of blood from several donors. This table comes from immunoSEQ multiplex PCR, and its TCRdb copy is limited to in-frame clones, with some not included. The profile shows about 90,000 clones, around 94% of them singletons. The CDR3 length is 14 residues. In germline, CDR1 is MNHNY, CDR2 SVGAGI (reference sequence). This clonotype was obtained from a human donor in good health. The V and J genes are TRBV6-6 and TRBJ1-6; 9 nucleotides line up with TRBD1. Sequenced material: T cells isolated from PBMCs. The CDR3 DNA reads TGTGCCAGCAGACCAGGTCCCGGGACAGGGCTTGGACCGTTT. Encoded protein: CASRPGPGTGLGPF.